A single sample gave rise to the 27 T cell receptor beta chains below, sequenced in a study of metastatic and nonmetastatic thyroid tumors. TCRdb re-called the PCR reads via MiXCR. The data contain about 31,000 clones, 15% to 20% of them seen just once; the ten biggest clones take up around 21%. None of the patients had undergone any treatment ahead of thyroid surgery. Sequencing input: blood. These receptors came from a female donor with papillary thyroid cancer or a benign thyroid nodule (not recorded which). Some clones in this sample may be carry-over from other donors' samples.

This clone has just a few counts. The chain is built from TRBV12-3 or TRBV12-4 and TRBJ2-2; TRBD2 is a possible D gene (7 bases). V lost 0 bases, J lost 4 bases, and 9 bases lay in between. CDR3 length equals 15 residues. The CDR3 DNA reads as TGTGCCAGCAGTTTAGCGGGGGGGCGCACCGGGGAGCTGTTTTTT. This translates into CASSLAGGRTGELFF.

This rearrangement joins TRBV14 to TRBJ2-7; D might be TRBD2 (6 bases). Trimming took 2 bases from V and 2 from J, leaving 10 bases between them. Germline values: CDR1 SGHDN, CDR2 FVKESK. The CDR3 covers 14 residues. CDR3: CASSQRGIAYEQYF. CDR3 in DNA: TGTGCCAGCAGCCAACGGGGGATCGCCTACGAGCAGTACTTC.

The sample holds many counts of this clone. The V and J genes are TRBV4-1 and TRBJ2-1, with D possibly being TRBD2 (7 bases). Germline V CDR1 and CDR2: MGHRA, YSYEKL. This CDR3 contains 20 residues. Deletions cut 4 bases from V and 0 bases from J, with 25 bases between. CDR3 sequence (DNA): TGCGCCAGCAGCCTACGGAGTAGGGGGGGCGGTTCCAGCTCCTACAATGAGCAGTTCTTC. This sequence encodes CASSLRSRGGGSSSYNEQFF.

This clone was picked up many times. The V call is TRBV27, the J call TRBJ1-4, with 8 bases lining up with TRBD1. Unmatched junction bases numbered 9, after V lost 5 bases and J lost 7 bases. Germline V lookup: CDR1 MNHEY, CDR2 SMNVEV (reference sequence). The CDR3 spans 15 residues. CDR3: CASSHRTGRTEKLFF. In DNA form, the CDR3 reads TGTGCCAGCAGTCACAGGACAGGGAGGACTGAAAAACTGTTTTTT.

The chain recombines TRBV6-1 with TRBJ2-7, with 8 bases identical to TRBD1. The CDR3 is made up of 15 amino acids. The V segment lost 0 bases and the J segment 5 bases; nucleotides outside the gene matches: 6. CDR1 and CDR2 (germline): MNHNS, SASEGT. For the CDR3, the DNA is TGTGCCAGCAGTGAAGCCGTGGACAGGGTCAACGAGCAGTACTTC. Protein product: CASSEAVDRVNEQYF.

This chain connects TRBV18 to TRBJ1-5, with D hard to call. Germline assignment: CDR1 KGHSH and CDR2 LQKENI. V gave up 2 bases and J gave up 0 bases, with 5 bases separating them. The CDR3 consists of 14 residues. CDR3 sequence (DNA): TGTGCCAGCTCACCATCAGGTAGCAATCAGCCCCAGCATTTT. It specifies CASSPSGSNQPQHF.

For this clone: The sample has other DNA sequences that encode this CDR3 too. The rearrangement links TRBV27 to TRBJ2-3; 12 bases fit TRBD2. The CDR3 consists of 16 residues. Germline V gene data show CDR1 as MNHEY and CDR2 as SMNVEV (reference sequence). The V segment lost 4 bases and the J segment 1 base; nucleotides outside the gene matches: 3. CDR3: CASSSRLAGGTDTQYF. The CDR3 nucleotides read TGTGCCAGCAGTTCCCGACTAGCGGGAGGCACAGATACGCAGTATTTT.

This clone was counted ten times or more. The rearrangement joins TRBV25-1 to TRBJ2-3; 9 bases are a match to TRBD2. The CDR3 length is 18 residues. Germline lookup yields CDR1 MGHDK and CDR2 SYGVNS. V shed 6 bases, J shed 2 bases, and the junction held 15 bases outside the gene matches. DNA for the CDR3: TGTGCCAGCAGCCCCCGAACTTCTAGCGGGGAGATCACAGATACGCAGTATTTT. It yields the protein CASSPRTSSGEITDTQYF.

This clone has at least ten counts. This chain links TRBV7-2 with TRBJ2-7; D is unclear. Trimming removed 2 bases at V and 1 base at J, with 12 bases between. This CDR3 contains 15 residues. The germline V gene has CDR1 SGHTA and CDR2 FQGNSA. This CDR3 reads CASSLSRFWSYEQYF. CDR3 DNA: TGTGCCAGCAGCTTATCGAGGTTTTGGTCCTACGAGCAGTACTTC.

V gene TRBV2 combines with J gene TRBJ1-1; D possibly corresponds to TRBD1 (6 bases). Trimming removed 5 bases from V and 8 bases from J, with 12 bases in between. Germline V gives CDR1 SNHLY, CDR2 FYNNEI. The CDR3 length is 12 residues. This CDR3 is CASSPNRVEAFF. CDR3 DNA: TGTGCCAGCAGTCCAAACAGGGTCGAAGCTTTCTTT. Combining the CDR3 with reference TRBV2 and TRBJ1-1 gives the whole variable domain EPEVTQTPSHQVTQMGQEVILRCVPISNHLYFYWYRQILGQKVEFLVSFYNNEISEKSEIFDDQFSVERPDGSNFTLKIRSTKLEDSAMYFCASSPNRVEAFFGQGTRLTVV.

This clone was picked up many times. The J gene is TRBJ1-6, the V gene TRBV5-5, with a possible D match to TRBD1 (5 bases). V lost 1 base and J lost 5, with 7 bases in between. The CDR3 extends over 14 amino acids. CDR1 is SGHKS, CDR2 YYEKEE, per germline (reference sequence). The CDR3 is CASSLRGDNSPLHF. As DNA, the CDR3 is TGTGCCAGCAGCTTGAGGGGCGATAATTCACCCCTCCACTTT.

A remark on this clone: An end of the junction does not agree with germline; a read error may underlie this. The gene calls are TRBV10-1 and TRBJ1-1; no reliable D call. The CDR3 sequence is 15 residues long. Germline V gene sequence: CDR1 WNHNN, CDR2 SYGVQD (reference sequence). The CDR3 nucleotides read TGCGCAAGCAGTGAGTCGCAGGTAGGTATCACTGAAGCTTTCTTT. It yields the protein CASSESQVGITEAFF.

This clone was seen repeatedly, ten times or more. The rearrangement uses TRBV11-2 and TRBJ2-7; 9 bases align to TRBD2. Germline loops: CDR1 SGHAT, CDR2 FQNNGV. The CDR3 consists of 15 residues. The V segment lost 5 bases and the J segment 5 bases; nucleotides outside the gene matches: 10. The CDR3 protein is CASSLLSGLANEQYF. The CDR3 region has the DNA TGTGCCAGCAGCCTCCTGTCGGGACTAGCAAACGAGCAGTACTTC.

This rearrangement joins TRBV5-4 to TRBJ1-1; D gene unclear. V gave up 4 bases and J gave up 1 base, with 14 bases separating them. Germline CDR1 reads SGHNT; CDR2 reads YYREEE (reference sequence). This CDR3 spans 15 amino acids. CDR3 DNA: TGTGCCAGCAGCCCTTCGCTACAGACGAACACTGAAGCTTTCTTT. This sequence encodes CASSPSLQTNTEAFF.

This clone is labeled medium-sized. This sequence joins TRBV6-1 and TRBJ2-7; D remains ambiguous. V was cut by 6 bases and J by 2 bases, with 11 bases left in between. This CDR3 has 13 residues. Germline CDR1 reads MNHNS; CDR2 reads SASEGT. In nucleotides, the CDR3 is TGTGCCAGCAGCCTACTGCCTACCTACGAGCAGTACTTC. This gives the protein CASSLLPTYEQYF.

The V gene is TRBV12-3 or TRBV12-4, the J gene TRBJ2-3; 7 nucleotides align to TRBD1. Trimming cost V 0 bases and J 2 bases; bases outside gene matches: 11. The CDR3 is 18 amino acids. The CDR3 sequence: CASSLALRGQIITDTQYF. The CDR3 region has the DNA TGTGCCAGCAGTTTAGCGCTTAGGGGACAGATAATCACAGATACGCAGTATTTT.

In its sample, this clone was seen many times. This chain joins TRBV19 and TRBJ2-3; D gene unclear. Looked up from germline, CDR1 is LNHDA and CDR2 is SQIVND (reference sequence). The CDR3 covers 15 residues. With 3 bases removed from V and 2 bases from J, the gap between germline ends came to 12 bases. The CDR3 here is CASSIEVFYTDTQYF. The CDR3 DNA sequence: TGTGCCAGTAGTATCGAGGTATTCTACACAGATACGCAGTATTTT.

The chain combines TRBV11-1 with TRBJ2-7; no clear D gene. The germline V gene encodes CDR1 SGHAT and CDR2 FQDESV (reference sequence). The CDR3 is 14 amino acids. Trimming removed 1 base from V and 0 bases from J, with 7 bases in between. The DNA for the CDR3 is TGTGCCAGCAGCTTAGACGGATTCTCCTACGAGCAGTACTTC. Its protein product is CASSLDGFSYEQYF.

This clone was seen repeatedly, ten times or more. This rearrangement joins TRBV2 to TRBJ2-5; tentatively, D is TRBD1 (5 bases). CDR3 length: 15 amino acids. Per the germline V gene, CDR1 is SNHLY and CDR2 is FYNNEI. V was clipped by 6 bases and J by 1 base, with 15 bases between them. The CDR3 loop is CASRPLSGRQETQYF. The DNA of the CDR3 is TGTGCCAGCAGACCCCTATCAGGGCGCCAAGAGACCCAGTACTTC.

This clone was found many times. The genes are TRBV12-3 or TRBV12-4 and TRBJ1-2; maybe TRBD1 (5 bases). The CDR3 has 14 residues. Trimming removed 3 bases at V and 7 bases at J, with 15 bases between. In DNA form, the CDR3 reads TGTGCCAGCAGTTTTGAGGTGTCAGGGTCTGGCTACACCTTC. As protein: CASSFEVSGSGYTF.

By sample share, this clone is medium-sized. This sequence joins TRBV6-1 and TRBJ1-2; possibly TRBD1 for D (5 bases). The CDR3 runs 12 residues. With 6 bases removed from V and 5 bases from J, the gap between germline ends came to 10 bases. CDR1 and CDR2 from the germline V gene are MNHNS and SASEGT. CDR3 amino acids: CASSPGGYGYTF. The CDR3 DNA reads TGTGCCAGCAGCCCCGGGGGGTATGGCTACACCTTC.

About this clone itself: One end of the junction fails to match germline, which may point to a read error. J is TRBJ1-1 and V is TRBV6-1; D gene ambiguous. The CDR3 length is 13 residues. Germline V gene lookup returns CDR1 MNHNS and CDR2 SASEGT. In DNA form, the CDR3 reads TGTGCCAGCAGGCCGACATTGAACACTGACGCTTACTTT. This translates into CASRPTLNTDAYF.

CDR3 nucleotide sequence: TGTGCCAGCAGCGTAGATGGAATAAATGAGCAGTTCTTC. Protein product: CASSVDGINEQFF. V usage is TRBV9 and J usage is TRBJ2-1; D not certain. The germline CDR1 and CDR2 sequences are SGDLS and YYNGEE. Trimming left V 0 bases short and J 7 bases short, with 8 bases between. The CDR3 length is 13 residues.

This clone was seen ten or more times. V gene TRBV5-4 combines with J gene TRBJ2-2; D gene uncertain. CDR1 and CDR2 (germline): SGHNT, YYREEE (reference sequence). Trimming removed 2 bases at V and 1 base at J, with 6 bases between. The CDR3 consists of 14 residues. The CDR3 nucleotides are TGTGCCAGCAGCTTCCCTGAGAACACCGGGGAGCTGTTTTTT. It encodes CASSFPENTGELFF.

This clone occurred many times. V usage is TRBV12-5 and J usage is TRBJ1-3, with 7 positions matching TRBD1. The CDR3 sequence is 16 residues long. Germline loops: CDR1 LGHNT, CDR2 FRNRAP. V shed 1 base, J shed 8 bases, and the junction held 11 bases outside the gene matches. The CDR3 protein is CASGLGLTGTVDTIYF. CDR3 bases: TGTGCTAGTGGTTTGGGACTGACCGGGACAGTGGACACCATATATTTT. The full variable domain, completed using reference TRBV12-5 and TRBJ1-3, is DARVTQTPRHKVTEMGQEVTMRCQPILGHNTVFWYRQTMMQGLELLAYFRNRAPLDDSGMPKDRFSAEMPDATLATLKIQPSEPRDSAVYFCASGLGLTGTVDTIYFGEGSWLTVV.

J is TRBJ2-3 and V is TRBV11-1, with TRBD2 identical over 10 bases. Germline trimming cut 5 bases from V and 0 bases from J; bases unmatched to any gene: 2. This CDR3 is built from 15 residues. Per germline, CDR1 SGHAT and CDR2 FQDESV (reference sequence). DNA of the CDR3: TGTGCCAGCAGCCGGGGACTAGCGAGCACAGATACGCAGTATTTT. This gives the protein CASSRGLASTDTQYF.

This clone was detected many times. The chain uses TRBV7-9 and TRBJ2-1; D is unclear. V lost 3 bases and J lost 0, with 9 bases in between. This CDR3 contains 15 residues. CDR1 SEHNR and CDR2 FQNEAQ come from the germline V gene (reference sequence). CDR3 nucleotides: TGTGCCAGCAGCTTTAGCATGAGCTCCTACAATGAGCAGTTCTTC. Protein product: CASSFSMSSYNEQFF.